The clone carrying this T cell receptor (beta chain) appeared a few times. Its antigen remains unknown. Researchers used 5'RACE with constant-segment primers to make TCR alpha and TCR beta cDNA libraries that carry sample barcodes and UMIs. TCRdb analysed the 5' RACE reads with MiXCR anew, one entry per CDR3 protein. Among about 180,000 distinct CDR3 sequences listed, 16% were seen once. The sample originates from a study of T-cell memory formation after mild COVID-19. Across the study: In these data, TCR clusters were largely donor specific.

Study-wide findings and caveats: Contracting clones from day 15 to 85 showed balanced CD4/CD8; later expanders favored CD4+. CD4+ clones that contracted lay mainly in CM and EM; CD8+ ones lay in EMRA.

V was pared by 4 bases and J by 3 bases, with 17 bases between. Looked up from germline, CDR1 is MGHRA and CDR2 is YSYEKL. The CDR3 is 16 amino acids. This sequence was found in an adult woman who had mild COVID-19 (a few samples of this study predate the infection). Cell type and time point are not known. The chain joins TRBV4-1 to TRBJ2-3; D is possibly TRBD1 (5 bases). The specimen was PBMCs or a T cell subset sorted from them (not recorded which). CDR3 region: CASSLRVGQGTDTQYF. In DNA form, the CDR3 reads TGCGCCAGCAGCCTAAGGGTAGGGCAGGGAACAGATACGCAGTATTTT.